This is a list of T cell receptor beta chains from one sample in a study of identical twins. TCRdb fed the 5' RACE reads into MiXCR, producing one record per CDR3 protein. The sample includes around 250,000 distinct CDR3 sequences, about an eighth of them seen just once. This same sample was also part of a study on yellow fever vaccine responses in identical twins.

Sequencing input: memory (CD45RO+) T cells sorted from blood. The receptors shown here come from a woman under 30 in good health. The CDR3 runs from the conserved cysteine through the conserved F or W. The order of the fields is CDR3 DNA, CDR3 protein, V gene, J gene, D gene, clone size. The D gene is left open where the match is weak. Only part of the rows carry a size: once, few, many, or a class if the clone is expanded.

CDR3 DNA: TGTGCCATCAGTGAAGGGGGGACTGTCGAGGATGAGCAGTTCTTC
CDR3 protein: CAISEGGTVEDEQFF
V gene: TRBV10-3
J gene: TRBJ2-1
D gene: NA
clone size: NA

CDR3 DNA: TGTGCCAGCAGCTTCCGGGACACGCTGCAATTAAAGTTCTTC
CDR3 protein: CASSFRDTLQLKFF
V gene: TRBV7-2
J gene: TRBJ2-1
D gene: NA
clone size: many

CDR3 DNA: TGTGCCAGCCTGCCGGGACTCCCTAGCACAGATACGCAGTATTTT
CDR3 protein: CASLPGLPSTDTQYF
V gene: TRBV5-5
J gene: TRBJ2-3
D gene: NA
clone size: NA

CDR3 DNA: TGCGCCAGCAGCCAAGAGGAGGGACAGGGACACTACGAGCAGTACTTC
CDR3 protein: CASSQEEGQGHYEQYF
V gene: TRBV4-1
J gene: TRBJ2-7
D gene: TRBD1
clone size: few

CDR3 DNA: TGCAGCGCCACGAACTGGGGGGGGCCCGGGAACACTGAAGCTTTCTTT
CDR3 protein: CSATNWGGPGNTEAFF
V gene: TRBV29-1
J gene: TRBJ1-1
D gene: NA
clone size: few

CDR3 DNA: TGTGCCAGCAGCTTAGCGCCGGTGAACACTGAAGCTTTCTTT
CDR3 protein: CASSLAPVNTEAFF
V gene: TRBV7-2
J gene: TRBJ1-1
D gene: NA
clone size: few

CDR3 DNA: TGTGCCAGCAGCACGGACAGGGGTGGAACTGAAGCTTTCTTT
CDR3 protein: CASSTDRGGTEAFF
V gene: TRBV5-4
J gene: TRBJ1-1
D gene: TRBD1
clone size: few

CDR3 DNA: TGTGCCAGCAGCTTAGTATGGGAACAGAACACTGAAGCTTTCTTT
CDR3 protein: CASSLVWEQNTEAFF
V gene: TRBV7-8
J gene: TRBJ1-1
D gene: NA
clone size: NA

CDR3 DNA: TGTGCCAGCAGACGCGGGGGGGCGAGCTACGAGCAGTACTTC
CDR3 protein: CASRRGGASYEQYF
V gene: TRBV2
J gene: TRBJ2-7
D gene: TRBD2
clone size: few

CDR3 DNA: TGTGCCAGCACGGGACTAGCAACAAATGAGCAGTTCTTC
CDR3 protein: CASTGLATNEQFF
V gene: TRBV3-1
J gene: TRBJ2-1
D gene: TRBD2
clone size: NA

CDR3 DNA: TGTGCCAGCAGCCGCGGGACTAGCGGGGGTCTACTAGGTACAGATACGCAGTATTTT
CDR3 protein: CASSRGTSGGLLGTDTQYF
V gene: TRBV3-1
J gene: TRBJ2-3
D gene: TRBD2
clone size: few

CDR3 DNA: TGTGCCAGCTCACCGACCAAGGAGGGGGGGAAAGAGACCCAGTACTTC
CDR3 protein: CASSPTKEGGKETQYF
V gene: TRBV18
J gene: TRBJ2-5
D gene: NA
clone size: few

CDR3 DNA: TGTGCCAGCAGAAGACAGGGTGGCTACGAGCAGTACTTC
CDR3 protein: CASRRQGGYEQYF
V gene: TRBV6-5
J gene: TRBJ2-7
D gene: TRBD1
clone size: many

CDR3 DNA: TGTGCCAGCAGCTGGGGGACTAGCGGGAGATACGAGCAGTACTTC
CDR3 protein: CASSWGTSGRYEQYF
V gene: TRBV7-2
J gene: TRBJ2-7
D gene: TRBD2
clone size: few

CDR3 DNA: TGTGCCAGCAGCGTAGGAGGACAGGGAATCTACGAGCAGTACTTC
CDR3 protein: CASSVGGQGIYEQYF
V gene: TRBV9
J gene: TRBJ2-7
D gene: TRBD1
clone size: many

CDR3 DNA: TGTGCCAGCAGCCAGGGCAATGAGCAGTTCTTC
CDR3 protein: CASSQGNEQFF
V gene: TRBV7-3
J gene: TRBJ2-1
D gene: NA
clone size: many

CDR3 DNA: TGTGCCAGCAGCCAGGGTGAGACTAGCGGGTACGAAGGAGGGCAGTTCTTC
CDR3 protein: CASSQGETSGYEGGQFF
V gene: TRBV4-2
J gene: TRBJ2-1
D gene: TRBD2
clone size: NA

CDR3 DNA: TGCGCCAGCAGCCAAAAACAGGGGGCTCGCGGGGAGCTGTTTTTT
CDR3 protein: CASSQKQGARGELFF
V gene: TRBV5-1
J gene: TRBJ2-2
D gene: TRBD1
clone size: once